This TCR beta chain is drawn from a study of OX40 agonist ivuxolimab in advanced cancers. The V gene lost 2 bases and the J gene lost 3 bases, with 14 bases spanning the gap. The CDR3 is made up of 15 amino acids. Per germline, CDR1 SGHRS and CDR2 YFSETQ. Sequencing used immunoSEQ multiplex PCR; TCRdb keeps in-frame clones, though not all of them. The sample contains roughly 92,000 clones, 90% to 95% of which appear only once. The gene calls are TRBV5-1 and TRBJ2-5; D is unresolved. This receptor was identified in an adult with an advanced solid tumor such as melanoma, head and neck, liver or kidney cancer. Sample: CD4+ or CD8+ T cells sorted from blood, taken in a trial of the OX40 agonist ivuxolimab. CDR3 in DNA: TGCGCCAGCAGCTTAACGCCAGCCTATAAAGAGACCCAGTACTTC. Protein: CASSLTPAYKETQYF.